A single sample is the source of the 26 T cell receptor beta chains below, sequenced in a study of radiation and T cells in renal cell carcinoma. Time point defined: blood 4 weeks post-SBRT, at nephrectomy. Treatment: 15 Gy SBRT to primary tumor, nephrectomy 4 weeks later. Sequencing used immunoSEQ multiplex PCR; TCRdb keeps in-frame clones, though not all of them. The table shows some 64,000 clones, with over 60% occurring only once. The input for sequencing was blood, taken from a patient whose treatment included radiotherapy and nephrectomy. These receptors were obtained from a man aged 60-69 years with renal cell carcinoma.

In its sample, this clone was seen once. The chain is built from TRBV7-9 and TRBJ2-1; 10 bases map to TRBD2. J was trimmed by 5 bases and V by 0 bases; bases with no gene match: 7. The CDR3 loop spans 17 amino acids. Per the germline V gene, CDR1 is SEHNR and CDR2 is FQNEAQ (reference sequence). The CDR3 reads CASSLALTLAGDNEQFF. The CDR3 DNA is TGTGCCAGCAGCTTAGCGTTAACCCTAGCGGGAGACAATGAGCAGTTCTTC.

The V gene is TRBV7-9, the J gene TRBJ2-5; 7 bases align to TRBD2. Per the germline V gene, CDR1 is SEHNR and CDR2 is FQNEAQ (reference sequence). The CDR3 is 16 amino acids. V lost 3 bases and J lost 3; bases outside the gene matches: 10. This CDR3 is CASSFGAGASKETQYF. CDR3 DNA sequence: TGTGCCAGCAGCTTTGGCGCGGGAGCATCTAAAGAGACCCAGTACTTC.

The V gene is TRBV28, the J gene TRBJ1-4; D not certain. The length of the CDR3 is 14 residues. Germline CDR1 and CDR2: MDHEN and SYDVKM. Deletions cut 2 bases from V and 8 bases from J, with 12 bases between. DNA of the CDR3: TGTGCCAGCAGTTTAATCGGGTTAGGCGAAAAACTGTTTTTT. Translated: CASSLIGLGEKLFF.

The chain recombines TRBV10-3 with TRBJ2-3; 10 bases map to TRBD1. V dropped 4 bases and J dropped 5; count of bases not matched to a gene: 9. CDR1 ENHRY and CDR2 SYGVKD come from the germline V gene. The CDR3 extends over 16 amino acids. The CDR3: CAISGPTDRGRDTQYF. The CDR3 bases are TGTGCCATCAGTGGACCCACGGACAGGGGGAGAGATACGCAGTATTTT.

The chain recombines TRBV10-3 with TRBJ2-1; D is possibly TRBD2 (5 bases). V was clipped by 5 bases and J by 6 bases, with 11 bases between them. CDR3 length: 13 amino acids. In germline, CDR1 is ENHRY, CDR2 SYGVKD. This CDR3 is CAISLERANEQFF. DNA for the CDR3: TGTGCCATCAGTTTGGAGAGGGCCAATGAGCAGTTCTTC.

The chain joins TRBV6-6 to TRBJ1-1; D not resolved. The CDR3 contains 14 residues. V lost 5 bases, J lost 6 bases, and 16 bases lay in between. In germline, CDR1 is MNHNY, CDR2 SVGAGI (reference sequence). Here the CDR3 reads CASSKEPPQAEAFF. CDR3 coding DNA: TGTGCCAGCAGTAAAGAACCCCCCCAGGCTGAAGCTTTCTTT.

This clone was counted only a few times. This chain joins TRBV5-4 and TRBJ2-5; 7 nucleotides agree with TRBD2. V lost 0 bases, J lost 4 bases, and 9 bases stayed unmatched. The CDR3 sequence is 16 residues long. Germline V gene lookup returns CDR1 SGHNT and CDR2 YYREEE (reference sequence). The CDR3 here is CASSLALRGMGETQYF. Here the CDR3 DNA reads TGTGCCAGCAGCTTGGCGTTGCGGGGGATGGGAGAGACCCAGTACTTC.

This clone appeared a few times. The chain employs TRBV29-1 and TRBJ2-5; D not resolved. There are 14 residues in the CDR3. Per germline, CDR1 SQVTM and CDR2 ANQGSEA. The V and J ends lost 6 bases and 0 bases respectively, with 14 bases between them. The CDR3: CSVPPWRDQETQYF. The CDR3 bases are TGCAGCGTCCCCCCTTGGCGAGACCAAGAGACCCAGTACTTC. The complete variable domain, with remaining parts taken from reference TRBV29-1 and TRBJ2-5, reads SAVISQKPSRDICQRGTSLTIQCQVDSQVTMMFWYRQQPGQSLTLIATANQGSEATYESGFVIDKFPISRPNLTFSTLTVSNMSPEDSSIYLCSVPPWRDQETQYFGPGTRLLVL.

The chain joins TRBV5-1 to TRBJ2-2; D perhaps matches TRBD2 (5 bases). V gave up 4 bases and J gave up 5 bases, with 12 bases separating them. Germline loops: CDR1 SGHRS, CDR2 YFSETQ. The CDR3 loop spans 14 amino acids. CDR3 loop: CASSEGSGTGELFF. The CDR3 coding sequence is TGCGCCAGCAGCGAAGGGAGTGGAACCGGGGAGCTGTTTTTT.

The rearrangement links TRBV29-1 to TRBJ2-3, with TRBD2 matching over 7 bases. V was pared by 6 bases and J by 2 bases, with 20 bases of the junction left unmatched. CDR1 is SQVTM, CDR2 ANQGSEA, per germline. The CDR3 totals 18 residues. The DNA for the CDR3 is TGCAGCGTCGAACTTGAATGGGAACTAGCGAGGGCCACAGATACGCAGTATTTT. Encoded protein: CSVELEWELARATDTQYF.

The chain couples TRBV14 to TRBJ2-4; D may be TRBD1 or TRBD2 (6 bases each). CDR1 and CDR2 from the germline V gene are SGHDN and FVKESK. Trimming stripped 0 bases from V and 0 bases from J, with 30 bases between. This CDR3 has 23 amino acids. CDR3 residues: CASSQDLVGRKGGFTLAKNIQYF. The DNA of the CDR3 is TGTGCCAGCAGCCAAGATTTGGTGGGACGGAAGGGGGGTTTTACACTAGCCAAAAACATTCAGTACTTC.

This CDR3 is CASSPKLAGGASYGYTF. As DNA, the CDR3 is TGTGCCAGCTCACCAAAGCTGGCAGGGGGCGCGTCTTATGGCTACACCTTC. The rearrangement links TRBV18 to TRBJ1-2, with TRBD1 matching 8 bases. V dropped 2 bases and J dropped 5; count of bases not matched to a gene: 13. The CDR3 has 17 amino acids. Germline V gene sequence: CDR1 KGHSH, CDR2 LQKENI.

This clone is labeled medium-sized. The chain employs TRBV5-1 and TRBJ1-5, with 7 positions matching TRBD1. The CDR3 length is 14 residues. With V trimmed by 3 bases and J by 4 bases, 4 bases remained unmatched. The V gene's germline CDR1 is SGHRS and CDR2 YFSETQ. The CDR3 nucleotides read TGCGCCAGCAGCTCAGGGGGTGGAAATCAGCCCCAGCATTTT. It codes for CASSSGGGNQPQHF.

The V call is TRBV29-1, the J call TRBJ2-1; TRBD1 matches 8 bases. Germline V gene data show CDR1 as SQVTM and CDR2 as ANQGSEA. After removal of 0 bases from V and 1 base from J, the junction contained 5 bases not matched to a gene. CDR3 length: 16 amino acids. Written as DNA, the CDR3 is TGCAGCGTTGAAGATTCGGACAGGGATTCCTACAATGAGCAGTTCTTC. This sequence encodes CSVEDSDRDSYNEQFF.

V is TRBV12-5 and J is TRBJ1-5; D not certain. The germline V gene encodes CDR1 LGHNT and CDR2 FRNRAP. Trimming pared 0 bases from V and 2 bases from J, leaving 11 bases between. The CDR3 is made up of 16 amino acids. This chain's CDR3 is CASGLVIGGGNQPQHF. The CDR3 DNA follows: TGTGCTAGTGGTTTGGTAATCGGTGGAGGCAATCAGCCCCAGCATTTT.

This clone was picked up one time. V is TRBV30 and J is TRBJ1-1; the D is unclear. The CDR3 runs 14 residues. Germline V gene sequence: CDR1 GTSNPN, CDR2 SVGIG (reference sequence). Trimming took off 4 bases at V and 1 base at J, with 13 bases between the two ends. CDR3 loop: CAWTVGGPNTEAFF. The DNA of the CDR3 is TGTGCCTGGACAGTTGGAGGGCCGAACACTGAAGCTTTCTTT.

J is TRBJ2-5 and V is TRBV19; D not resolved. V lost 5 bases and J 1 base, leaving 8 bases between the germline ends. There are 13 residues in the CDR3. Germline CDR1 reads LNHDA; CDR2 reads SQIVND (reference sequence). The CDR3 DNA follows: TGTGCCAGTAGTGGGCAGCCCCAAGAGACCCAGTACTTC. Encoded protein: CASSGQPQETQYF.

The chain has TRBV4-3 and TRBJ1-2; D is ambiguous. Germline CDR1 reads LGHNA; CDR2 reads YSLEER. This CDR3 has 16 residues. Trimming shortened V by 4 bases and J by 4 bases, and 19 bases separated the two germline ends. The CDR3 spells CASSPGVGEESYGYTF. The DNA for the CDR3 is TGCGCCAGCAGCCCTGGTGTCGGTGAGGAGAGCTATGGCTACACCTTC.

This chain uses TRBV7-2 with TRBJ2-1; the D is unclear. The CDR3 is 15 amino acids. Trimming took 4 bases from V and 2 from J, leaving 12 bases between them. Looked up from germline, CDR1 is SGHTA and CDR2 is FQGNSA. The CDR3 nucleotides read TGTGCCAGCAGCTCCCAGCGCTACGCCTACAATGAGCAGTTCTTC. Residues: CASSSQRYAYNEQFF.

V gene TRBV28 combines with J gene TRBJ1-2; maybe TRBD1 (5 bases). Trimming shortened V by 6 bases and J by 6 bases, and 11 bases separated the two germline ends. CDR1 and CDR2 from the germline V gene are MDHEN and SYDVKM. The CDR3 is 12 residues long. CDR3 coding DNA: TGTGCCAGCAGCGGGCCAGGGAATGGCTACACCTTC. Protein: CASSGPGNGYTF.

This clone was counted a few times. This chain connects TRBV11-2 to TRBJ1-1, with D possibly TRBD1 on 6 matching bases. V lost 5 bases and J lost 6, with 16 bases in between. CDR1 SGHAT and CDR2 FQNNGV come from the germline V gene. The CDR3 is 14 amino acids. The CDR3 here is CASSADRDTAEAFF. The CDR3 bases are TGTGCCAGCAGCGCCGACCGGGACACAGCTGAAGCTTTCTTT.

A note on this clone: This specimen includes other DNA sequences encoding the same CDR3. The chain carries TRBV6-5 and TRBJ2-2, with 8 bases fitting TRBD1. Germline CDR1 is MNHEY and CDR2 is SVGAGI. Trimming removed 9 bases from V and 4 bases from J; junction bases left unmatched: 10. The CDR3 runs 15 residues. The CDR3 nucleotides read TGTGCCAGTAGCTCAGGGGGCTCCACCACCGGGGAGCTGTTTTTT. This translates into CASSSGGSTTGELFF.

The chain has TRBV5-1 and TRBJ1-2; 8 bases agree with TRBD1. The CDR3 sequence is 13 residues long. Germline V CDR1 and CDR2: SGHRS, YFSETQ. V was clipped by 4 bases and J by 6 bases; unmatched bases: 5. The chain's CDR3 is CASSHGQGDGYTF. The CDR3 bases are TGCGCCAGCAGCCACGGACAGGGTGATGGCTACACCTTC.

This chain connects TRBV6-5 to TRBJ1-1; D might be TRBD1 (6 bases). Germline CDR1 MNHEY, CDR2 SVGAGI. Trimming stripped 4 bases from V and 1 base from J, with 16 bases between. The CDR3 consists of 16 residues. Here the CDR3 DNA reads TGTGCCAGCAGTTCCGAACATTCAGGGGAGAACACTGAAGCTTTCTTT. Translation: CASSSEHSGENTEAFF.

The rearrangement joins TRBV11-2 to TRBJ2-7; 7 bases match TRBD2. The CDR3 totals 16 residues. J gave up 2 bases and V 0 bases, and 7 bases lay outside the gene matches. Germline CDR1 and CDR2: SGHAT and FQNNGV. The chain's CDR3 is CASSLDSLAAPYEQYF. The DNA for the CDR3 is TGTGCCAGCAGCTTAGATAGCCTAGCGGCCCCCTACGAGCAGTACTTC.

The chain couples TRBV20-1 to TRBJ2-5; no clear D. CDR3 size: 10 residues. The V gene's germline CDR1 is DFQATT and CDR2 SNEGSKA (reference sequence). V lost 4 bases and J 2 bases, leaving 2 bases between the germline ends. CDR3 amino acids: CSANQETQYF. In DNA, the CDR3 is TGCAGTGCTAATCAAGAGACCCAGTACTTC.